A single sample gave rise to the 30 T cell receptor beta chains below, sequenced in a study of T cells after yellow fever vaccination. TCRdb redid the calling of the 5' RACE reads with MiXCR, one entry per CDR3 protein. The data contain approximately 510,000 distinct CDR3 sequences, just over 20% of them singletons. The sample in question was PBMCs, obtained roughly 20 days after the first yellow fever vaccination. The receptors stem from a man aged 18 to 30 who received the YFV17D yellow fever vaccine.

This clonotype was counted between two and nine times. The V gene is TRBV20-1, the J gene TRBJ2-5, with TRBD1 matching 7 bases. Germline V CDR1 and CDR2: DFQATT, SNEGSKA (reference sequence). V was pared by 2 bases and J by 4 bases, with 7 bases of the junction left unmatched. This CDR3 is 14 amino acids long. CDR3 in amino acids: CSARRQGLRETQYF. As DNA, the CDR3 is TGCAGTGCTAGACGACAGGGCCTAAGAGAGACCCAGTACTTC.

The chain combines TRBV2 with TRBJ2-3, with D tentatively TRBD2 (5 bases). V lost 5 bases, J lost 2 bases, and 11 bases lay in between. Per germline, CDR1 SNHLY and CDR2 FYNNEI. The CDR3 is 14 amino acids. CDR3 in amino acids: CASSLSVITDTQYF. CDR3 DNA: TGTGCCAGCAGTCTTAGCGTTATCACAGATACGCAGTATTTT.

This clonotype was observed a handful of times. The chain joins TRBV7-2 to TRBJ2-3; TRBD2 matches 14 bases. With V trimmed by 5 bases and J by 5 bases, 6 bases remained unmatched. CDR3 length: 16 amino acids. Per germline, CDR1 SGHTA and CDR2 FQGNSA. The CDR3: CASSRTSGGQGDTQYF. The CDR3 nucleotides read TGTGCCAGCAGCCGGACTAGCGGGGGGCAAGGAGATACGCAGTATTTT.

The chain uses TRBV7-2 and TRBJ2-2, with D possibly called TRBD1 or TRBD2 (6 bases each). In germline, CDR1 is SGHTA, CDR2 FQGNSA. Trimming took off 4 bases at V and 6 bases at J, with 15 bases between the two ends. The CDR3 sequence is 15 residues long. CDR3 in amino acids: CASSSIGGQAGELFF. The CDR3 DNA reads as TGTGCCAGCAGCTCAATAGGGGGGCAGGCCGGGGAGCTGTTTTTT.

This rearrangement joins TRBV10-3 to TRBJ2-2, with TRBD2 matching 15 bases. The V gene's germline CDR1 is ENHRY and CDR2 SYGVKD. This CDR3 is 17 amino acids long. Losses at the gene ends were 6 bases for V and 0 bases for J; bases not matched to a gene: 2. CDR3 loop: CAIRGTSGGSNTGELFF. As DNA, the CDR3 is TGTGCCATCAGAGGGACTAGCGGGGGGTCGAACACCGGGGAGCTGTTTTTT.

This clonotype was found a few times. The V call is TRBV6-1, the J call TRBJ2-3, with D maybe TRBD1 (7 bases). Germline V gives CDR1 MNHNS, CDR2 SASEGT. The CDR3 is 14 residues long. V was trimmed by 11 bases and J by 3 bases, leaving 18 bases between them. The CDR3 loop is CASTRGAGTDTQYF. For the CDR3, the DNA is TGTGCCTCCACCAGGGGGGCTGGGACAGATACGCAGTATTTT.

This clonotype has more than one count but fewer than ten. The chain combines TRBV12-3 or TRBV12-4 with TRBJ2-5; the D is unclear. V was shortened by 4 bases and J by 5 bases, with 5 bases between the two germline ends. The CDR3 spans 11 residues. The DNA of the CDR3 is TGTGCCAGCAGTTCCGCGGAGACCCAGTACTTC. Translated: CASSSAETQYF.

This clonotype occurred once. This chain uses TRBV4-1 with TRBJ2-5, with D uncertain. Germline lookup yields CDR1 MGHRA and CDR2 YSYEKL. Trimming took 1 base from V and 5 from J, leaving 14 bases between them. CDR3 length: 15 amino acids. CDR3 sequence: CASSQVSLDAETQYF. In nucleotides, the CDR3 is TGCGCCAGCAGCCAAGTGAGTTTGGATGCCGAGACCCAGTACTTC.

The CDR3 loop is CASSPGGGGNTEAFF. Written as DNA, the CDR3 is TGTGCCAGCAGCCCAGGCGGCGGAGGGAACACTGAAGCTTTCTTT. The V and J genes are TRBV28 and TRBJ1-1; D gene ambiguous. CDR3 length: 15 residues. V lost 6 bases and J lost 1, with 15 bases in between. Germline CDR1 is MDHEN and CDR2 is SYDVKM.

This sequence joins TRBV29-1 and TRBJ2-3, with 8 bases fitting TRBD2. The V gene's germline CDR1 is SQVTM and CDR2 ANQGSEA. The CDR3 is 14 residues long. V dropped 4 bases and J dropped 4; count of bases not matched to a gene: 7. The CDR3 loop reads CSVVGTSSADTQYF. CDR3 DNA sequence: TGCAGCGTTGTGGGGACTAGTAGTGCAGATACGCAGTATTTT.

The chain has TRBV10-3 and TRBJ1-6; no firm D call. Germline lookup yields CDR1 ENHRY and CDR2 SYGVKD. V shed 3 bases and J shed 14 bases, with 23 bases lying between them. This CDR3 region has 16 residues. DNA for the CDR3: TGTGCCATCAGTGACGTAGCCGCTCGCTCGAAAGCGACCCTCCACTTT. Translated: CAISDVAARSKATLHF.

The genes are TRBV4-3 and TRBJ1-2; 9 nucleotides match TRBD1. Germline V gene sequence: CDR1 LGHNA, CDR2 YSLEER. Trimming cost V 4 bases and J 9 bases; bases outside gene matches: 18. This CDR3 has 17 amino acids. The CDR3 reads CASSLQERATGGNSYTF. In DNA form, the CDR3 reads TGCGCCAGCAGCCTTCAAGAACGGGCGACAGGGGGTAACAGCTACACCTTC.

The chain links TRBV23-1 to TRBJ2-7; possibly TRBD1 or TRBD2 for D (5 bases each). TRBV23-1 is identified as an open reading frame with a role that is uncertain. This CDR3 is built from 15 residues. V lost 0 bases, J lost 3 bases, and 12 bases lay in between. The CDR3 sequence is CASSQSSRESYEQYV. DNA of the CDR3: TGCGCCAGCAGTCAATCAAGCAGGGAGAGCTACGAGCAGTACGTC.

The V and J genes are TRBV7-2 and TRBJ1-5; D unclear. V was shortened by 4 bases and J by 5 bases, with 9 bases between the two germline ends. The CDR3 sequence is 13 residues long. Per the germline V gene, CDR1 is SGHTA and CDR2 is FQGNSA. CDR3 sequence reads: CASSSTAHQPQHF. The CDR3, as DNA: TGTGCCAGCAGCTCCACCGCTCATCAGCCCCAGCATTTT. Complete variable domain (other parts from reference TRBV7-2 and TRBJ1-5): GAGVSQSPSNKVTEKGKDVELRCDPISGHTALYWYRQSLGQGLEFLIYFQGNSAPDKSGLPSDRFSAERTGGSVSTLTIQRTQQEDSAVYLCASSSTAHQPQHFGDGTRLSIL.

On this clonotype: Compared with germline, one end of the junction differs, possibly owing to a read error. V gene TRBV7-7 combines with J gene TRBJ2-5, with TRBD2 matching 7 bases. Germline V gene lookup returns CDR1 SSHAT and CDR2 FNYEAQ (reference sequence). The CDR3 totals 15 residues. CDR3 loop: CASSLGRGSQETQYF. CDR3 nucleotides: TGTGCTAGCAGCTTAGGGCGGGGGAGCCAAGAGACCCAGTACTTC. Full variable domain (missing parts from reference TRBV7-7 and TRBJ2-5): GAGVSQSPRYKVTKRGQDVTLRCDPISSHATLYWYQQALGQGPEFLTYFNYEAQPDKSGLPSDRFSAERPEGSISTLTIQRTEQRDSAMYRCASSLGRGSQETQYFGPGTRLLVL.

This clonotype was seen just once. The chain combines TRBV3-1 with TRBJ1-1, with a weak D call TRBD1 (6 bases). The CDR3 runs to 17 residues. Trimming pared 11 bases from V and 4 bases from J, leaving 29 bases between. Per the germline V gene, CDR1 is LGHDT and CDR2 is YNNKEL (reference sequence). The CDR3 DNA follows: TGTGCCTCCTGTCCTAAAAACTTTTGGGGGGCGCGCACTGAAGCTTTCTTT. This encodes CASCPKNFWGARTEAFF. The full variable domain, in which reference TRBV3-1 and TRBJ1-1 provide the parts outside the CDR3, is DTAVSQTPKYLVTQMGNDKSIKCEQNLGHDTMYWYKQDSKKFLKIMFSYNNKELIINETVPNRFSPKSPDKAHLNLHINSLELGDSAVYFCASCPKNFWGARTEAFFGQGTRLTVV.

This clonotype was found a few times. This sequence joins TRBV5-1 and TRBJ1-1, with D tentatively TRBD1 (6 bases). Per the germline V gene, CDR1 is SGHRS and CDR2 is YFSETQ. Trimming removed 4 bases at V and 6 bases at J, with 13 bases between. This CDR3 spans 13 amino acids. CDR3 sequence reads: CASSHRELAEAFF. The CDR3 nucleotides are TGCGCCAGCAGCCACAGGGAATTGGCTGAAGCTTTCTTT.

There are a few counts of this clonotype. The chain combines TRBV28 with TRBJ1-5; weak D call: TRBD1 (6 bases). The germline gives CDR1 MDHEN, CDR2 SYDVKM. The CDR3 runs to 12 residues. V was cut by 7 bases and J by 6 bases, with 10 bases left in between. In DNA form, the CDR3 reads TGTGCCAGCACCCTAGGGGGTCAGCCCCAGCATTTT. It specifies CASTLGGQPQHF.

This clonotype was seen only a few times. The V gene is TRBV24-1, the J gene TRBJ2-3, with unresolved D. This CDR3 region has 13 residues. Germline lookup yields CDR1 KGHDR and CDR2 SFDVKD. The V end lost 7 bases, the J end lost 4 bases, and 11 bases lay between the germline ends. The CDR3 here is CATRFNAADTQYF. In DNA, the CDR3 is TGTGCCACCAGATTCAATGCGGCAGATACGCAGTATTTT.

This clonotype was counted between two and nine times. The rearrangement links TRBV7-9 to TRBJ2-2, with D hard to call. CDR3 length: 15 amino acids. Between the trimmed V and J ends, which lost 1 base and 1 base, there was a span of 7 bases. CDR1 and CDR2 from the germline V gene are SEHNR and FQNEAQ (reference sequence). In DNA form, the CDR3 reads TGTGCCAGCAGCTTAGGCCAGCGGAACACCGGGGAGCTGTTTTTT. This codes for CASSLGQRNTGELFF. The variable domain in full, with the rest retrieved from reference TRBV7-9 and TRBJ2-2, is DTGVSQNPRHKITKRGQNVTFRCDPISEHNRLYWYRQTLGQGPEFLTYFQNEAQLEKSRLLSDRFSAERPKGSFSTLEIQRTEQGDSAMYLCASSLGQRNTGELFFGEGSRLTVL.

The rearrangement links TRBV20-1 to TRBJ2-7, with D perhaps TRBD1 (5 bases). V lost 0 bases and J lost 7, with 13 bases in between. The CDR3 consists of 13 residues. Germline V gene data show CDR1 as DFQATT and CDR2 as SNEGSKA (reference sequence). The CDR3 DNA sequence: TGCAGTGCTAGAGAAACGACAGCGAGGGAGCAGTACTTC. Translation gives CSARETTAREQYF.

There are many counts of this clonotype. The chain recombines TRBV20-1 with TRBJ1-1; unclear D gene. The CDR3 is made up of 12 amino acids. Trimming pared 3 bases from V and 7 bases from J, leaving 12 bases between. Germline loops: CDR1 DFQATT, CDR2 SNEGSKA (reference sequence). This chain's CDR3 is CSASRRGVEAFF. In nucleotides, the CDR3 is TGCAGTGCTAGCAGGCGTGGGGTTGAAGCTTTCTTT.

V gene TRBV7-6 combines with J gene TRBJ2-5; possible D gene TRBD2, 6 bases. Between the trimmed V and J ends, which lost 5 bases and 1 base, there was a span of 17 bases. Looked up from germline, CDR1 is SGHVS and CDR2 is FNYEAQ. This CDR3 region has 16 residues. The CDR3 sequence: CASSPRSRGSQETQYF. The DNA of the CDR3 is TGTGCCAGCAGCCCGCGGAGCCGGGGGTCCCAAGAGACCCAGTACTTC.

The V gene is TRBV7-9, the J gene TRBJ2-6; D remains unclear. This CDR3 is 15 amino acids long. V was cut by 6 bases and J by 0 bases, with 9 bases left in between. Germline V gene sequence: CDR1 SEHNR, CDR2 FQNEAQ (reference sequence). The CDR3 DNA reads TGTGCCAGCAGTTTGCAGAGCTCTGGGGCCAACGTCCTGACTTTC. Translating gives CASSLQSSGANVLTF. Full variable domain (outside the CDR3, taken from reference TRBV7-9 and TRBJ2-6): DTGVSQNPRHKITKRGQNVTFRCDPISEHNRLYWYRQTLGQGPEFLTYFQNEAQLEKSRLLSDRFSAERPKGSFSTLEIQRTEQGDSAMYLCASSLQSSGANVLTFGAGSRLTVL.

The chain carries TRBV9 and TRBJ2-1; possible D gene TRBD1, 5 bases. The CDR3 runs 13 residues. V was trimmed by 10 bases and J by 4 bases, leaving 15 bases between them. CDR1 and CDR2 (germline): SGDLS, YYNGEE. CDR3 in amino acids: CASQGPLYNEQFF. The DNA for the CDR3 is TGTGCCTCTCAGGGCCCCTTATACAATGAGCAGTTCTTC.

This chain connects TRBV20-1 to TRBJ1-5; unclear D gene. The length of the CDR3 is 14 residues. V was shortened by 0 bases and J by 2 bases, with 8 bases between the two germline ends. The germline V gene encodes CDR1 DFQATT and CDR2 SNEGSKA (reference sequence). This CDR3 reads CSARDRRGNQPQHF. DNA for the CDR3: TGCAGTGCTAGAGATCGCAGAGGCAATCAGCCCCAGCATTTT.

The gene calls are TRBV6-1 and TRBJ2-3, with 10 bases that match TRBD2. The CDR3 spans 15 residues. The junction had 8 bases not matched to a gene; V was cut back by 6 bases and J by 5 bases. Germline CDR1 and CDR2: MNHNS and SASEGT. The DNA for the CDR3 is TGTGCCAGCAGGGGCCTAGCGGGGGCCGGAGATACGCAGTATTTT. This sequence encodes CASRGLAGAGDTQYF.

J is TRBJ2-3 and V is TRBV6-1; the D is unclear. CDR3 length equals 14 residues. Looked up from germline, CDR1 is MNHNS and CDR2 is SASEGT. V shed 10 bases and J shed 2 bases, with 16 bases lying between them. The CDR3 DNA sequence: TGTGCCACCCACTGGGGTCAGCTCACAGATACGCAGTATTTT. Its protein product is CATHWGQLTDTQYF.

This clonotype turned up a few times. The rearrangement links TRBV10-3 to TRBJ2-7; D perhaps matches TRBD1 (7 bases). V was clipped by 0 bases and J by 3 bases, with 12 bases between them. CDR1 is ENHRY and CDR2 is SYGVKD in the germline V gene. CDR3 length equals 15 residues. CDR3 sequence reads: CAISESGRGDYEQYV. The DNA of the CDR3 is TGTGCCATCAGTGAGTCGGGCAGGGGGGACTACGAGCAGTACGTC.

The CDR3 coding sequence is TGTGCCAGCACCCACTACAGACGCACAGATACGCAGTATTTT. It codes for CASTHYRRTDTQYF. The chain uses TRBV21-1 and TRBJ2-3. TRBV21-1 represents a pseudogene. The CDR3 length is 14 residues.